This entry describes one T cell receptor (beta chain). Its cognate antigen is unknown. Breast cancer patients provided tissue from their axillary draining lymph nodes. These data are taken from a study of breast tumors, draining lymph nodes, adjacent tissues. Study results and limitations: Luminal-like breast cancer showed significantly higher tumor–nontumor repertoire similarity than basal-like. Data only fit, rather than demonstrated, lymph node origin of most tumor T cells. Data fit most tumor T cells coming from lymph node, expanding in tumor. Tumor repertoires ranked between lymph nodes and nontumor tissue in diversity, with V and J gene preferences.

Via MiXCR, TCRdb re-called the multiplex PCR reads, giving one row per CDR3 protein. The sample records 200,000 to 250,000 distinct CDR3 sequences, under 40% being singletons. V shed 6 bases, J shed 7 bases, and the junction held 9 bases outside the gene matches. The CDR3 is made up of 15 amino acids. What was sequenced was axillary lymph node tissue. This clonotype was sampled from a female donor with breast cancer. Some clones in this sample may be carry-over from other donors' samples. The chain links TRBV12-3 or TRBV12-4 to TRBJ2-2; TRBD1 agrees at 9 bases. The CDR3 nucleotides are TGTGCCAGCAGCCGCACAGGGGGCGCTGACGGGGAGCTGTTTTTT. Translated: CASSRTGGADGELFF.